The 2 T cell receptor beta chains listed next were all sequenced from one sample in a study of T cells after yellow fever vaccination. TCRdb recomputed calls from the 5' RACE reads with MiXCR, one row per CDR3 protein. The sample records more than 95,000 distinct CDR3 sequences, 7.5% to 10% being singletons. Material: CD8+ T cells sorted from PBMCs, obtained on the day of the yellow fever booster vaccination. Receptors were obtained from a man between 18 and 35 years old who received the YFV17D yellow fever vaccine.

The chain recombines TRBV29-1 with TRBJ2-6; D is unresolved. CDR3 length equals 14 residues. V lost 4 bases and J lost 0, with 7 bases in between. The V gene's germline CDR1 is SQVTM and CDR2 ANQGSEA. Written as DNA, the CDR3 is TGCAGCGTTGCTCTTTACTCTGGGGCCAACGTCCTGACTTTC. As protein: CSVALYSGANVLTF.

The sample holds many counts of this clonotype. The chain has TRBV15 and TRBJ1-1, with no clear D. This CDR3 region has 14 residues. In germline, CDR1 is LNHNV, CDR2 YYDKDF (reference sequence). Trimming took 0 bases from V and 6 from J, leaving 11 bases between them. Here the CDR3 DNA reads TGTGCCACCAGCAGAGAACCCCTCGACCCTGAAGCTTTCTTT. This encodes CATSREPLDPEAFF.